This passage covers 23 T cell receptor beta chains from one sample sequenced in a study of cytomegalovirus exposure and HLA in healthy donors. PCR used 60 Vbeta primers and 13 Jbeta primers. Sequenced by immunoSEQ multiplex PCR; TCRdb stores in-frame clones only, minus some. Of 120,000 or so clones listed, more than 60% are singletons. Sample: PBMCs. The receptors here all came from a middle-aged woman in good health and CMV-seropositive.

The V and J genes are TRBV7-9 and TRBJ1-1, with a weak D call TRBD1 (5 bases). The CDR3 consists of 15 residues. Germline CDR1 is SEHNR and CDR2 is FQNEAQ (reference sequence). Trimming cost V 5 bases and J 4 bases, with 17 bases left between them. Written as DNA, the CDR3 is TGTGCCAGCAGCCCTATGGGGGGGTCGAGCACTGAAGCTTTCTTT. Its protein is CASSPMGGSSTEAFF.

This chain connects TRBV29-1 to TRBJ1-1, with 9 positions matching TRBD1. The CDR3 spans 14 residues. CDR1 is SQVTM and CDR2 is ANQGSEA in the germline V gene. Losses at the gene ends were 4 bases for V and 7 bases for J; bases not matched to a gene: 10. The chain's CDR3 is CSVAPGQGFVEAFF. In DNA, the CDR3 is TGCAGCGTTGCCCCGGGACAGGGTTTTGTTGAAGCTTTCTTT. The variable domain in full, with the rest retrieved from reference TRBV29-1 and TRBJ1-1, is SAVISQKPSRDICQRGTSLTIQCQVDSQVTMMFWYRQQPGQSLTLIATANQGSEATYESGFVIDKFPISRPNLTFSTLTVSNMSPEDSSIYLCSVAPGQGFVEAFFGQGTRLTVV.

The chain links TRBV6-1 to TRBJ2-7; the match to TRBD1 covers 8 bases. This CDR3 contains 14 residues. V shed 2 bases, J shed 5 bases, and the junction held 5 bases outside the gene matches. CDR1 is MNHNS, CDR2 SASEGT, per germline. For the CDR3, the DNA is TGTGCCAGCAGTGAAAGACAGGGGTTGCACGAGCAGTACTTC. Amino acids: CASSERQGLHEQYF.

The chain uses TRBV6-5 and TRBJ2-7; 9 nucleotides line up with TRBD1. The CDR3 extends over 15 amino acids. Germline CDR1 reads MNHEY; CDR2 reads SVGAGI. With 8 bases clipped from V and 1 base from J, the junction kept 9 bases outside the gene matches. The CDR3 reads CASRMDRGSSYEQYF. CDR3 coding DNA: TGTGCCAGCCGGATGGACAGGGGAAGTTCCTACGAGCAGTACTTC.

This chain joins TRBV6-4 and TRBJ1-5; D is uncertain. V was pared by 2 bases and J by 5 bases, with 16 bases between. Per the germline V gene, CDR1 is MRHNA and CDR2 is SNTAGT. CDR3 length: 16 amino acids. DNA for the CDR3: TGTGCCAGCAGTGACCTCCGAGGGCTGGGATATCAGCCCCAGCATTTT. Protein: CASSDLRGLGYQPQHF.

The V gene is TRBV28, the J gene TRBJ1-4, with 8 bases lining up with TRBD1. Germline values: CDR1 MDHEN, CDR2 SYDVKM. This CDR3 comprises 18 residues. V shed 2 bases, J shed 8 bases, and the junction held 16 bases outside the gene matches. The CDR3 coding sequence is TGTGCCAGCAGTTTAGGTCCCCTAGACAGGGGAGAGGAGGAAAAACTGTTTTTT. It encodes CASSLGPLDRGEEEKLFF.

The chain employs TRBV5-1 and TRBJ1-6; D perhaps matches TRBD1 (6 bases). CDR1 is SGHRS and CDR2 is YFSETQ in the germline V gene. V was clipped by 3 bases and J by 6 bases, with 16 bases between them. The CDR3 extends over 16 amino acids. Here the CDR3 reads CASSWGRGRVNSPLHF. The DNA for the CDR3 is TGCGCCAGCAGCTGGGGCAGGGGCAGGGTTAATTCACCCCTCCACTTT.

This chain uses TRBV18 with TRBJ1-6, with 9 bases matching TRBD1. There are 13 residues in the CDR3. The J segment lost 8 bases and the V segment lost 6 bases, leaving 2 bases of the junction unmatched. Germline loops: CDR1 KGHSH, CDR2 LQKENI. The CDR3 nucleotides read TGTGCCAGCTCCAGGGACAGGGATTCACCCCTCCACTTT. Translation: CASSRDRDSPLHF.

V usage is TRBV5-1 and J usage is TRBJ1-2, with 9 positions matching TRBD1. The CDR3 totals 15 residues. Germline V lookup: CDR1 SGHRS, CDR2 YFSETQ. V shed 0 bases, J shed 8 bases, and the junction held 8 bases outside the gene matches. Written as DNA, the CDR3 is TGCGCCAGCAGCTTGGACAGGGGGCCAGCCGACGGCTACACCTTC. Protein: CASSLDRGPADGYTF.

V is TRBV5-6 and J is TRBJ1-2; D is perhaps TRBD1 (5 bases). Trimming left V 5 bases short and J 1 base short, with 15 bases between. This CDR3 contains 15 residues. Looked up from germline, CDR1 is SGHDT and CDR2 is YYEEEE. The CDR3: CASSPAWGLNYGYTF. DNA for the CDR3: TGTGCCAGCAGTCCTGCATGGGGACTTAACTATGGCTACACCTTC.

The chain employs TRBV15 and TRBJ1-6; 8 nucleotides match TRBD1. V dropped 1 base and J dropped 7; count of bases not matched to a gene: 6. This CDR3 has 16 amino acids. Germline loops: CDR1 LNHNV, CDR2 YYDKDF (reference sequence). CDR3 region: CATSRAAGTGNSPLHF. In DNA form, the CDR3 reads TGTGCCACCAGCAGAGCGGCCGGGACAGGCAATTCACCCCTCCACTTT.

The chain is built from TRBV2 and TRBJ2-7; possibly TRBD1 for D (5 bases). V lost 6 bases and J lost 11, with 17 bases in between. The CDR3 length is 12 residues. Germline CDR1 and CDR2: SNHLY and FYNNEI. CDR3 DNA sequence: TGTGCCAGCAGGGCAAACAGGTTAGCAAAGTACTTC. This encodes CASRANRLAKYF.

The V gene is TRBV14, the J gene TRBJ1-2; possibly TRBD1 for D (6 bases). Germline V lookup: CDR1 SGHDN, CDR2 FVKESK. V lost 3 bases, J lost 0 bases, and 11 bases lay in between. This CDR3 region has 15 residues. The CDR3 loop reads CASSHAGTSNYGYTF. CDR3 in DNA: TGTGCCAGCAGCCATGCCGGGACATCTAACTATGGCTACACCTTC.

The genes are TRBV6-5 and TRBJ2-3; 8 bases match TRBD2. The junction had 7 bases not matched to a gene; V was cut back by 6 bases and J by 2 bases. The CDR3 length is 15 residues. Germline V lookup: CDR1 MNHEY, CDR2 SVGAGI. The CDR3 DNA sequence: TGTGCCAGCAGCCTAGGACTAGCTGACACAGATACGCAGTATTTT. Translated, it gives CASSLGLADTDTQYF.

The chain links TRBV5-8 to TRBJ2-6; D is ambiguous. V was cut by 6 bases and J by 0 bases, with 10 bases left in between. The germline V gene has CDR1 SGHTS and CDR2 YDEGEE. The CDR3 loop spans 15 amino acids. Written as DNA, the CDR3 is TGTGCCAGCAAGTTAGAATCCTCTGGGGCCAACGTCCTGACTTTC. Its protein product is CASKLESSGANVLTF.

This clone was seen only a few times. The CDR3 spells CASRRPGQGLNGYTF. The CDR3 region has the DNA TGTGCCAGCAGGCGCCCGGGACAGGGACTGAATGGCTACACCTTC. This rearrangement joins TRBV6-5 to TRBJ1-2; 9 bases are a match to TRBD1. The germline CDR1 and CDR2 sequences are MNHEY and SVGAGI. This CDR3 is 15 amino acids long. Trimming at V came to 6 bases and at J to 6 bases, leaving 11 bases not matched to a gene.

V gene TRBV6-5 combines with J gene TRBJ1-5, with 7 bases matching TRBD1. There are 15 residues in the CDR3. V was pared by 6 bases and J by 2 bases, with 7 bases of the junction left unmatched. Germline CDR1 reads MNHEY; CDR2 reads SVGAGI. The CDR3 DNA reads TGTGCCAGCAGGAGAACAGGGGCGGGCAATCAGCCCCAGCATTTT. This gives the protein CASRRTGAGNQPQHF.

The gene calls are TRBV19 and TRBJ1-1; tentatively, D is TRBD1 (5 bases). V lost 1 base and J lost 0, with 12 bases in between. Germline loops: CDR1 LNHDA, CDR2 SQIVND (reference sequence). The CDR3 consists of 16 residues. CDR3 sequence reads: CASSIVRPGMNTEAFF. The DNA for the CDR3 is TGTGCCAGTAGTATAGTACGTCCAGGGATGAACACTGAAGCTTTCTTT.

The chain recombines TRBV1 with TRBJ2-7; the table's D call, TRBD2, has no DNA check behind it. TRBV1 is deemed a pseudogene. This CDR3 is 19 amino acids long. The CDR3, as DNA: TGCACCAGCAGCCAAGATCCGGGACTAGCGGGGACGCGCTCCTACGAGCAGTACTTC. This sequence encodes CTSSQDPGLAGTRSYEQYF.

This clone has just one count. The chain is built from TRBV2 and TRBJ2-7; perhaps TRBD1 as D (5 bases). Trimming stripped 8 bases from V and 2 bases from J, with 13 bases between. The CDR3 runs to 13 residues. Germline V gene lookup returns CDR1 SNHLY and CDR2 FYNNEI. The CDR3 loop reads CASGRDSPYEQYF. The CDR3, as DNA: TGTGCCAGCGGCCGAGACAGCCCCTACGAGCAGTACTTC.

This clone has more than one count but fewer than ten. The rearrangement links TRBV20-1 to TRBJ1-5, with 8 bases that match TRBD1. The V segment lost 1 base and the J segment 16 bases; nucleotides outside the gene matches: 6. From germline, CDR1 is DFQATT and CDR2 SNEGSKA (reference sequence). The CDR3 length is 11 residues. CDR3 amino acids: CSARALDRAHF. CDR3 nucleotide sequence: TGCAGTGCTAGAGCCCTGGACAGGGCTCATTTT.

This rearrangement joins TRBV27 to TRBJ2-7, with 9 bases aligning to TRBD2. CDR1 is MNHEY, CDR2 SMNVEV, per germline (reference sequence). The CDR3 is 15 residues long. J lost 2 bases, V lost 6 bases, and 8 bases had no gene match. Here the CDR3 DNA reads TGTGCCAGCAGGTTCACGGCGGGAGGGCCCTACGAGCAGTACTTC. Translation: CASRFTAGGPYEQYF.

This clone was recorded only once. CDR3 DNA: TGTGCCAGCAGCGTAGAGGTAGCGGGGGGTACCTACGAGCAGTACTTC. This codes for CASSVEVAGGTYEQYF. This chain joins TRBV9 and TRBJ2-7; 10 nucleotides agree with TRBD2. The CDR3 is 16 amino acids. Looked up from germline, CDR1 is SGDLS and CDR2 is YYNGEE. V was pared by 0 bases and J by 2 bases, with 5 bases of the junction left unmatched.